These 5 T cell receptor beta chains originate from one sample sequenced in a study of immune evolution from preneoplasia to lung adenocarcinoma. Clones were sequenced by immunoSEQ multiplex PCR, and TCRdb holds only the in-frame ones, with some missing. The table lists 23,000 or so clones, around 75% of them singletons, with about 5.6% in the top ten. Sequencing input: FFPE invasive lung adenocarcinoma tissue. These receptors originate from a person aged 55 to 69 with lung adenocarcinoma.

The chain combines TRBV18 with TRBJ2-1; the match to TRBD2 covers 8 bases. The trim removed 8 bases at V and 7 bases at J, leaving 10 bases unmatched. Germline CDR1 and CDR2: KGHSH and LQKENI. CDR3 length: 14 amino acids. CDR3 sequence (DNA): TGTGCCAGCCGAGCCGGACTAGCTGGAAATGAGCAGTTCTTC. Translation gives CASRAGLAGNEQFF.

The chain is built from TRBV28 and TRBJ2-7; D is ambiguous. V was shortened by 8 bases and J by 0 bases, with 14 bases between the two germline ends. Germline CDR1 is MDHEN and CDR2 is SYDVKM. The CDR3 runs 14 residues. The CDR3 is CASEIRGSSYEQYF. CDR3 in DNA: TGTGCCAGCGAAATACGCGGCAGCTCCTACGAGCAGTACTTC.

The chain employs TRBV28 and TRBJ1-5, with no clear D. Germline lookup yields CDR1 MDHEN and CDR2 SYDVKM. The CDR3 length is 9 residues. Trimming removed 9 bases from V and 8 bases from J, with 5 bases in between. Here the CDR3 reads CAREEPQHF. The CDR3 DNA reads TGTGCCAGAGAAGAGCCCCAGCATTTT.

V usage is TRBV7-2 and J usage is TRBJ2-7; possible D gene TRBD1, 5 bases. CDR3 length equals 15 residues. Trimming took 6 bases from V and 2 from J, leaving 17 bases between them. Germline lookup yields CDR1 SGHTA and CDR2 FQGNSA. CDR3: CASRLTPDSPYEQYF. DNA of the CDR3: TGTGCCAGCAGATTAACACCCGACAGTCCCTACGAGCAGTACTTC.

The sample holds a few counts of this clone. The genes are TRBV7-3 and TRBJ2-1, with 8 bases fitting TRBD1. J was trimmed by 10 bases and V by 5 bases; bases with no gene match: 13. This CDR3 has 15 residues. In germline, CDR1 is SGHTA, CDR2 FQGTGA. CDR3 in DNA: TGTGCCAGCAGCCAAGACAGGGGCCTTGGGGGGGAGCAGTTCTTC. Its translation: CASSQDRGLGGEQFF.